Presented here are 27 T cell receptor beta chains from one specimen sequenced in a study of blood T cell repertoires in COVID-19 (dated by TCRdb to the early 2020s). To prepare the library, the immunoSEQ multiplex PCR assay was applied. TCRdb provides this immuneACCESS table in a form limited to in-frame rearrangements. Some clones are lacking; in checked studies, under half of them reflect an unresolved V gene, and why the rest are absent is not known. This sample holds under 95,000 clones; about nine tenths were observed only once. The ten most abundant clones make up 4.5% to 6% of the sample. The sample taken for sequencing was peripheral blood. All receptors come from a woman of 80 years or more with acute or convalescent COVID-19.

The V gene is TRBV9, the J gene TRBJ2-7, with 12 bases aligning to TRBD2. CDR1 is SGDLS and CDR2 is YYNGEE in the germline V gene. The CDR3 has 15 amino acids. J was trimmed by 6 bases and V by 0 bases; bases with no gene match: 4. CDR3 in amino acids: CASSVGTSGTSEQYF. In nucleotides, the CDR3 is TGTGCCAGCAGCGTAGGGACTAGCGGGACCTCCGAGCAGTACTTC.

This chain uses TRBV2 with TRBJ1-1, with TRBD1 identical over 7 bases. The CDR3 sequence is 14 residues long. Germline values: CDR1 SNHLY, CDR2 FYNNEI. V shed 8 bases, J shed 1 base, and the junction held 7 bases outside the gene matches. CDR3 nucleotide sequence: TGTGCCAGCGGGGAGGACAGGACGAACACTGAAGCTTTCTTT. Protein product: CASGEDRTNTEAFF.

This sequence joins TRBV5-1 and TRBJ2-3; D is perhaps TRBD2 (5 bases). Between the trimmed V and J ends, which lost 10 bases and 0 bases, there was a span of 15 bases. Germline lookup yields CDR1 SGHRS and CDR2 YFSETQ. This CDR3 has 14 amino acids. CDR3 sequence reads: CAVRRATSTDTQYF. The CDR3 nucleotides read TGCGCCGTGAGGCGGGCAACTAGCACAGATACGCAGTATTTT.

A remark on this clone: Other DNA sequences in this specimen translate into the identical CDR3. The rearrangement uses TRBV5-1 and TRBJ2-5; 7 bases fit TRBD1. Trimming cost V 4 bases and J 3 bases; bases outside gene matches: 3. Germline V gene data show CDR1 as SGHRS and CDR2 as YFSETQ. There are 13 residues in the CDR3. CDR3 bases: TGCGCCAGCAGCAGGCAGGGGGAAGAGACCCAGTACTTC. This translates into CASSRQGEETQYF. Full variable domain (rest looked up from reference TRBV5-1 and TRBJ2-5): KAGVTQTPRYLIKTRGQQVTLSCSPISGHRSVSWYQQTPGQGLQFLFEYFSETQRNKGNFPGRFSGRQFSNSRSEMNVSTLELGDSALYLCASSRQGEETQYFGPGTRLLVL.

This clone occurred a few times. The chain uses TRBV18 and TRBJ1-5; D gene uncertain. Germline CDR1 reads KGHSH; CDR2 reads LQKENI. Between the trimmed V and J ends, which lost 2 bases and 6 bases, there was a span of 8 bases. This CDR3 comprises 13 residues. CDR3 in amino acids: CASSPGYTQPQHF. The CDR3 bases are TGTGCCAGCTCACCAGGTTACACTCAGCCCCAGCATTTT.

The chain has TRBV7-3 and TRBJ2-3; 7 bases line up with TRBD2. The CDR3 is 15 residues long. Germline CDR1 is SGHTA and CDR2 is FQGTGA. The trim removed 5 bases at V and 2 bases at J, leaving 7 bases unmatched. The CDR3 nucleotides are TGTGCCAGCAGCGCTACTAGCGACCCCACAGATACGCAGTATTTT. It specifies CASSATSDPTDTQYF. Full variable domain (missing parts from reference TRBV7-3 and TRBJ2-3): GAGVSQTPSNKVTEKGKYVELRCDPISGHTALYWYRQSLGQGPEFLIYFQGTGAADDSGLPNDRFFAVRPEGSVSTLKIQRTERGDSAVYLCASSATSDPTDTQYFGPGTRLTVL.

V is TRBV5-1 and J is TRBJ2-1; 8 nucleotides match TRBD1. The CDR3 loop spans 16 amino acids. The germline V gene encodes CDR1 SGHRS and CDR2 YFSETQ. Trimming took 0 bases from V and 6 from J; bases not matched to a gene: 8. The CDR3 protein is CASSLGQGRFTNEQFF. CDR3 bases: TGCGCCAGCAGCTTGGGACAGGGGAGATTTACCAATGAGCAGTTCTTC.

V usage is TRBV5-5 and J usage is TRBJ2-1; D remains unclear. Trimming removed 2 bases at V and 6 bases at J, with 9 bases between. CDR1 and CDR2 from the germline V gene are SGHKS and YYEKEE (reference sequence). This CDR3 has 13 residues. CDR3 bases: TGTGCCAGCAGCTTACCAGACTCCAATGAGCAGTTCTTC. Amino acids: CASSLPDSNEQFF.

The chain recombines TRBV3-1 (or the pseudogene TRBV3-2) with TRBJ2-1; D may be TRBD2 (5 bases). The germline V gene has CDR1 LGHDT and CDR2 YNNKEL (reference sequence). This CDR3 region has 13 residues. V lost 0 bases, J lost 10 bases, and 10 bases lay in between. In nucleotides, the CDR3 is TGTGCCAGCAGCCAAGATGTGGGAGACGAGCAGTTCTTC. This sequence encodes CASSQDVGDEQFF.

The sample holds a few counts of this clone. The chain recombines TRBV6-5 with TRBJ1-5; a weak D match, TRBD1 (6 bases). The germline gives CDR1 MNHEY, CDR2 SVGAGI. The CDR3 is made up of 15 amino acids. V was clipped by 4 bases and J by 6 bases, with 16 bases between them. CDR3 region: CASSSVGGAGQPQHF. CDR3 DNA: TGTGCCAGCAGTTCCGTTGGGGGCGCGGGTCAGCCCCAGCATTTT.

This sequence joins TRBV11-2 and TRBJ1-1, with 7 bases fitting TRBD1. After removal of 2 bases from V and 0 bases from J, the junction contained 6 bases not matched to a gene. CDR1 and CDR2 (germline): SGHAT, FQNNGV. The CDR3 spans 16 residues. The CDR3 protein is CASSLRGPPLNTEAFF. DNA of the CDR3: TGTGCCAGCAGCTTAAGGGGGCCGCCCTTGAACACTGAAGCTTTCTTT.

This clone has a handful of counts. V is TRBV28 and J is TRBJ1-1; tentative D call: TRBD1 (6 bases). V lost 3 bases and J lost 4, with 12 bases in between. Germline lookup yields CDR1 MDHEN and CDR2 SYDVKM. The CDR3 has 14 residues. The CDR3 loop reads CASSFGGALTEAFF. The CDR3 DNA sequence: TGTGCCAGCAGTTTTGGGGGGGCGCTCACTGAAGCTTTCTTT.

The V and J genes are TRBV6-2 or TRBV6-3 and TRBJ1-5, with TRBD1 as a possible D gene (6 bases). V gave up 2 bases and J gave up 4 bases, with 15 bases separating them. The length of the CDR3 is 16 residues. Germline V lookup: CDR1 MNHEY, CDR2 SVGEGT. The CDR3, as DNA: TGTGCCAGCAGTTACAGGGACAACCCAGGGAATCAGCCCCAGCATTTT. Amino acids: CASSYRDNPGNQPQHF.

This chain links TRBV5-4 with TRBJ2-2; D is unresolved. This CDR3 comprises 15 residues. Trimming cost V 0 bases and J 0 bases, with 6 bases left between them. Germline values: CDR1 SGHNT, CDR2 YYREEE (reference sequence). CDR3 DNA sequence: TGTGCCAGCAGCTTGGGAGTCGCGAACACCGGGGAGCTGTTTTTT. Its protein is CASSLGVANTGELFF.

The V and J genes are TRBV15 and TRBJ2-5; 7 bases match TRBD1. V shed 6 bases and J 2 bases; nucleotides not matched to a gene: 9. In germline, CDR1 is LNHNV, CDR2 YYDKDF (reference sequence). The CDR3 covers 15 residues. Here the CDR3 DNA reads TGTGCCACCAGTCTCGCCCCGGGACAGCAAGAGACCCAGTACTTC. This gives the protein CATSLAPGQQETQYF.

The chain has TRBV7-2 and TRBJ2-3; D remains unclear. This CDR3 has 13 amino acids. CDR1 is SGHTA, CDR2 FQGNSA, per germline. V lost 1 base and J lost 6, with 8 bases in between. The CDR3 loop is CASSLGQRDTQYF. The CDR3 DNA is TGTGCCAGCAGCTTAGGTCAGCGTGATACGCAGTATTTT.

The CDR3 DNA follows: TGTGCCACCACAAGGGGGACAGATAGCAATCAGCCCCAGCATTTT. This encodes CATTRGTDSNQPQHF. The V gene is TRBV6-5, the J gene TRBJ1-5; the match to TRBD1 covers 7 bases. The V gene end was trimmed by 10 bases and the J gene end by 0 bases; junction bases not matched to a gene: 9. CDR3 length: 15 amino acids. The V gene's germline CDR1 is MNHEY and CDR2 SVGAGI.

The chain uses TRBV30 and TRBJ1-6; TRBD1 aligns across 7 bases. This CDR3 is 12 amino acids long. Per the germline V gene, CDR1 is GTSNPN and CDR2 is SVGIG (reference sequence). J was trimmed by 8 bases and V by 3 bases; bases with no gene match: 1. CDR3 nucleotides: TGTGCCTGGAGCCAGGGGGATTCACCCCTCCACTTT. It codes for CAWSQGDSPLHF.

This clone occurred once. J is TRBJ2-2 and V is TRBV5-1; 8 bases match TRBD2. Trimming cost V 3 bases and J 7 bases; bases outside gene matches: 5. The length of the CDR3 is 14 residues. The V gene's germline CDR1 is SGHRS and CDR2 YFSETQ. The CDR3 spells CASSWGLEIGELFF. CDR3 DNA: TGCGCCAGCAGCTGGGGACTAGAGATCGGGGAGCTGTTTTTT. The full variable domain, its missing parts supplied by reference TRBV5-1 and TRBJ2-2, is KAGVTQTPRYLIKTRGQQVTLSCSPISGHRSVSWYQQTPGQGLQFLFEYFSETQRNKGNFPGRFSGRQFSNSRSEMNVSTLELGDSALYLCASSWGLEIGELFFGEGSRLTVL.

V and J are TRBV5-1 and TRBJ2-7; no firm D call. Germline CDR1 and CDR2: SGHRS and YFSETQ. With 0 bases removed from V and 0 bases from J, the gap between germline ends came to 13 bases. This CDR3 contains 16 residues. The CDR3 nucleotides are TGCGCCAGCAGCTTGGTGGTACTTAATAGCTCCTACGAGCAGTACTTC. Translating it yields CASSLVVLNSSYEQYF.

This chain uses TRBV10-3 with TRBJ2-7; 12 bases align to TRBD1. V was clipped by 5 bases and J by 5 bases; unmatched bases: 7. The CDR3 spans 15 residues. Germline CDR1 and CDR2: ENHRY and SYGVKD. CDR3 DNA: TGTGCCATCAGTTCCCGGGACAGGGGGCGCGACGAGCAGTACTTC. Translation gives CAISSRDRGRDEQYF.

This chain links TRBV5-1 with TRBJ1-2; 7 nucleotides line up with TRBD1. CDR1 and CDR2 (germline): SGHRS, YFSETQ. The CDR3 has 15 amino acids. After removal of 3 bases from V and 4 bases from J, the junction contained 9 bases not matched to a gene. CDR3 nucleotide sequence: TGCGCCAGCAGCTATATCGCCGGGACAGCCTATGGCTACACCTTC. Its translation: CASSYIAGTAYGYTF.

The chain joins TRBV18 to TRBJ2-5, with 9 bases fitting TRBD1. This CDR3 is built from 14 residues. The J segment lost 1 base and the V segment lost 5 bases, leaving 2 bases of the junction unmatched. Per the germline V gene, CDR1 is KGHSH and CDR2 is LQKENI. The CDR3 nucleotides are TGTGCCAGCTCAAACAGGGGGCGCCAAGAGACCCAGTACTTC. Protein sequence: CASSNRGRQETQYF. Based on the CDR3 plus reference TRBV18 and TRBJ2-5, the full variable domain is NAGVMQNPRHLVRRRGQEARLRCSPMKGHSHVYWYRQLPEEGLKFMVYLQKENIIDESGMPKERFSAEFPKEGPSILRIQQVVRGDSAAYFCASSNRGRQETQYFGPGTRLLVL.

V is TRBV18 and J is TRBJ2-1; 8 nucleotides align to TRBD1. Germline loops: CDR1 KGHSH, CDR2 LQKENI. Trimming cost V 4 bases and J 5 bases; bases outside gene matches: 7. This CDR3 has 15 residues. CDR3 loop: CASSQGQAGNNEQFF. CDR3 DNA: TGTGCCAGCTCACAGGGACAGGCGGGAAACAATGAGCAGTTCTTC.

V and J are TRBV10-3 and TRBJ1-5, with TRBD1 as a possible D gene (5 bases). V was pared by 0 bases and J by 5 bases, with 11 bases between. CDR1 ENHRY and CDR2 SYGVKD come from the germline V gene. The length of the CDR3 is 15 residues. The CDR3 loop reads CAISESKGRDQPQHF. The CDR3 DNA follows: TGTGCCATCAGTGAGTCGAAGGGCAGGGATCAGCCCCAGCATTTT.

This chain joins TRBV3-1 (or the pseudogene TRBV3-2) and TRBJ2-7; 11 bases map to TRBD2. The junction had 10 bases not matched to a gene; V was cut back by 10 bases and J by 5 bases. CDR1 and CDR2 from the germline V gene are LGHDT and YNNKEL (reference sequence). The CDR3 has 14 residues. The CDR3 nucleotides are TGTGCCACCTCGACTAGCGGGGCCGGCGACGAGCAGTACTTC. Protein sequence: CATSTSGAGDEQYF.

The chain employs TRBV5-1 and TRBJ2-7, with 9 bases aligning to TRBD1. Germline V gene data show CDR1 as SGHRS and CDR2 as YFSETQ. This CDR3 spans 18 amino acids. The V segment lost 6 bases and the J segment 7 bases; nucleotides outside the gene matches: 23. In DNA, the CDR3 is TGCGCCAGCACCCCTCGGGACCCGGGACAGGGAATCTTTGGGGAGCAGTACTTC. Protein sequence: CASTPRDPGQGIFGEQYF.